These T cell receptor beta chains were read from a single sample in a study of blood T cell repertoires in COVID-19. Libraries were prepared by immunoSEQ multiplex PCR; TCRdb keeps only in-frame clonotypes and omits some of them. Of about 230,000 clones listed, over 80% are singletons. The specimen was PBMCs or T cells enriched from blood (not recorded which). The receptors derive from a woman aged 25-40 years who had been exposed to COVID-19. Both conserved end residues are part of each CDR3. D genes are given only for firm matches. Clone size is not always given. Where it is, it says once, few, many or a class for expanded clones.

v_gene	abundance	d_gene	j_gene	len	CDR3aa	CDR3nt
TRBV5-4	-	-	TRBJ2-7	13	CASRRQSSYEQYF	TGTGCCAGCAGAAGACAGAGCTCCTACGAGCAGTACTTC
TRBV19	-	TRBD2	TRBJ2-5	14	CASSMTSGIETQYF	TGTGCCAGTAGTATGACTAGCGGGATAGAGACCCAGTACTTC
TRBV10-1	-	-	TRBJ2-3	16	CASSDGSGDSRLGQYF	TGCGCCAGCAGTGATGGATCGGGAGACTCTCGTTTGGGGCAGTATTTT
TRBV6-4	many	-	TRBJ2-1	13	CASSRGRMNEQFF	TGTGCCAGCAGTAGGGGAAGAATGAATGAGCAGTTCTTC
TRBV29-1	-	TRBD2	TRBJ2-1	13	CSALAGGYNEQFF	TGCAGCGCGCTAGCGGGAGGCTACAATGAGCAGTTCTTC
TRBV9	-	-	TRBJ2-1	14	CASSPKDYYNEQFF	TGTGCCAGCAGCCCCAAGGACTACTACAATGAGCAGTTCTTC
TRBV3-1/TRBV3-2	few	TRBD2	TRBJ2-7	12	CASSYSGGEQYF	TGTGCCAGCAGCTATAGCGGGGGCGAGCAGTACTTC
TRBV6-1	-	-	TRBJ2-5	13	CASSEEAGETQYF	TGTGCCAGCAGTGAAGAGGCGGGAGAGACCCAGTACTTC
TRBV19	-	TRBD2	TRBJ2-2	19	CASSTFPSGSVRATGELFF	TGTGCCAGTAGTACCTTCCCTAGCGGGAGCGTCCGGGCCACCGGGGAGCTGTTTTTT
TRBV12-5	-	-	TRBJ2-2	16	CASGLVRSGASGELFF	TGTGCTAGTGGTTTGGTACGCTCAGGGGCTAGCGGGGAGCTGTTTTTT
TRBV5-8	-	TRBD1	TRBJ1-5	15	CASSWGQGGAQPQHF	TGTGCCAGCAGCTGGGGACAGGGAGGAGCTCAGCCCCAGCATTTT
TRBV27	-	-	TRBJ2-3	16	CASSSPLWANTDTQYF	TGTGCCAGCAGTTCCCCGTTGTGGGCTAACACAGATACGCAGTATTTT
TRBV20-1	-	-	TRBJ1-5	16	CSASQGQRGGNQPQHF	TGCAGTGCTAGTCAGGGACAAAGAGGAGGCAATCAGCCCCAGCATTTT
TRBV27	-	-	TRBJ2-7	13	CASSFDIYYEQYF	TGTGCCAGCAGCTTCGACATTTACTACGAGCAGTACTTC
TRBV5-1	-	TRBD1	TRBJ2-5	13	CASSDRVQETQYF	TGCGCCAGCAGCGACAGGGTGCAAGAGACCCAGTACTTC
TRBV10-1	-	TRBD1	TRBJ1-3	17	CASSEPGQVSSGNTIYF	TGCGCCAGCAGTGAGCCGGGACAGGTAAGCTCTGGAAACACCATATATTTT
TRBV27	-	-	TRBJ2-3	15	CASRRTGTPTDTQYF	TGTGCCAGCAGACGCACGGGGACTCCAACAGATACGCAGTATTTT
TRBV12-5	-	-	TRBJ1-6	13	CASGLIGYSPLHF	TGTGCTAGTGGTTTGATCGGGTACTCACCCCTCCACTTT
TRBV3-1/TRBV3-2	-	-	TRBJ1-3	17	CASSQPQTGFSGNTIYF	TGTGCCAGCAGCCAACCTCAAACAGGGTTTTCCGGAAACACCATATATTTT
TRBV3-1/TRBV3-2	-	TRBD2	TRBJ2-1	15	CASSRWREGGNEQFF	TGTGCCAGCAGCCGATGGAGGGAGGGCGGCAATGAGCAGTTCTTC
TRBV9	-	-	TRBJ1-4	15	CASSLRRQVNEKLFF	TGTGCCAGCAGCCTACGTCGACAGGTTAATGAAAAACTGTTTTTT
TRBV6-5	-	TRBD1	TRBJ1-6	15	CASIPDRGANSPLHF	TGTGCCAGCATCCCGGACAGGGGAGCTAATTCACCCCTCCACTTT
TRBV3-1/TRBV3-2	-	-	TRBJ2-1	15	CASSQSPEAYNEQFF	TGTGCCAGCAGCCAATCGCCGGAGGCCTACAATGAGCAGTTCTTC
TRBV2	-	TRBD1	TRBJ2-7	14	CASGIQGAIGEQYF	TGTGCCAGCGGCATACAGGGGGCGATCGGCGAGCAGTACTTC
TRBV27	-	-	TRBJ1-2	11	CASSTGFGYTF	TGTGCCAGCAGTACAGGGTTTGGCTACACCTTC
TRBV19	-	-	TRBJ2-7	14	CATSRGGISYEQYF	TGTGCCACCAGCAGGGGTGGGATAAGCTACGAGCAGTACTTC
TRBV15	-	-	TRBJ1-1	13	CATGWGTNTEAFF	TGTGCCACCGGGTGGGGGACTAACACTGAAGCTTTCTTT
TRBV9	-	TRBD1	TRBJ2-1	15	CASSVGTGGLDEQFF	TGTGCCAGCAGCGTAGGGACAGGGGGCTTGGATGAGCAGTTCTTC
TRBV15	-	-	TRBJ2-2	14	CATSRDRNTGELFF	TGTGCCACCAGCAGAGATAGAAACACCGGGGAGCTGTTTTTT
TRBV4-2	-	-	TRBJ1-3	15	CASSLNTVSVNTIYF	TGTGCCAGCAGTTTGAATACGGTTTCGGTAAACACCATATATTTT
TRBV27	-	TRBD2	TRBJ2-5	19	CASSPRLSGTEGRRETQYF	TGTGCCAGCAGTCCCCGCCTTAGCGGGACCGAAGGAAGGAGAGAGACCCAGTACTTC